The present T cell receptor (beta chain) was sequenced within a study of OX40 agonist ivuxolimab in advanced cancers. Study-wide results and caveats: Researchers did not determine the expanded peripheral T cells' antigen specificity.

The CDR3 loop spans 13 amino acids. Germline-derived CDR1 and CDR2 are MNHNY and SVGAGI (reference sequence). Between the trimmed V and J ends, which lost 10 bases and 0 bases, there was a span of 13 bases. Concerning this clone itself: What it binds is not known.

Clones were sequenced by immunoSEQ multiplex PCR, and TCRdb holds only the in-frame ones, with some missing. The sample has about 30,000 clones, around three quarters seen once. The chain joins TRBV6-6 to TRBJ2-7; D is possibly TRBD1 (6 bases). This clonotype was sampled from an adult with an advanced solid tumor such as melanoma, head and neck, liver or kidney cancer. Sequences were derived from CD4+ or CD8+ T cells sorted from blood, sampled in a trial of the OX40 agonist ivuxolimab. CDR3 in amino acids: CATTGRSSYEQYF. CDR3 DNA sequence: TGTGCCACTACAGGGCGTAGCTCCTACGAGCAGTACTTC.